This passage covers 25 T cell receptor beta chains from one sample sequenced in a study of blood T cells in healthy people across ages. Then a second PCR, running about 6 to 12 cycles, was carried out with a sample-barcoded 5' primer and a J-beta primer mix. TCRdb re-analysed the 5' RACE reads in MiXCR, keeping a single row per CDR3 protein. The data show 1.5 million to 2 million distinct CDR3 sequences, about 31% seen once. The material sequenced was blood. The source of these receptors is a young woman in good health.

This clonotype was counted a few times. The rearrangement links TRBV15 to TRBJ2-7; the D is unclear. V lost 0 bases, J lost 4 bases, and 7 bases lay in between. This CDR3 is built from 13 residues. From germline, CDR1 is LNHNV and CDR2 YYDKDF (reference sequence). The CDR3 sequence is CATSRDRVYEQYF. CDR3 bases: TGTGCCACCAGCAGAGATCGGGTTTACGAGCAGTACTTC.

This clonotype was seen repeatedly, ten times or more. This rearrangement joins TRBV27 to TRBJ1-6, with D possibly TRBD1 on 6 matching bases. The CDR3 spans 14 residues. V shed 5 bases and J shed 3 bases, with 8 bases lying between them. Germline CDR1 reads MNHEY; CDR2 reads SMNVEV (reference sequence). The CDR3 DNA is TGTGCCAGCAGTGTACAGGGCTATAATTCACCCCTCCACTTT. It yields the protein CASSVQGYNSPLHF.

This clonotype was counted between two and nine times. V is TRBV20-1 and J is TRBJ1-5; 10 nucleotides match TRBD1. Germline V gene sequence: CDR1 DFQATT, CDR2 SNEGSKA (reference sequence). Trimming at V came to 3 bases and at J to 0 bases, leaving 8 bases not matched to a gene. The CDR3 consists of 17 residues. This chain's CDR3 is CSARPGQGPYSNQPQHF. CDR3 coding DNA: TGCAGTGCTAGGCCGGGACAGGGGCCTTATAGCAATCAGCCCCAGCATTTT.

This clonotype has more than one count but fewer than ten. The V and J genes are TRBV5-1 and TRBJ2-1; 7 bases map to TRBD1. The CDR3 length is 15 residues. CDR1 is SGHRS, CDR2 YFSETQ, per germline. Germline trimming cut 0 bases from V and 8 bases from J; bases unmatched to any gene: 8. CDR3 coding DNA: TGCGCCAGCAGCTTGGTGGCAGGGGGTAGCGATGAGCAGTTCTTC. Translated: CASSLVAGGSDEQFF.

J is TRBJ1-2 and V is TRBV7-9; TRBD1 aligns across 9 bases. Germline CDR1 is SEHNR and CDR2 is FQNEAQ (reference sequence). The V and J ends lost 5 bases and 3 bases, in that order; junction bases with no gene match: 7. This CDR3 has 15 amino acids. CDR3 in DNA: TGTGCCAGCAGCCCTTGGACAGGGGAGGACTATGGCTACACCTTC. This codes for CASSPWTGEDYGYTF.

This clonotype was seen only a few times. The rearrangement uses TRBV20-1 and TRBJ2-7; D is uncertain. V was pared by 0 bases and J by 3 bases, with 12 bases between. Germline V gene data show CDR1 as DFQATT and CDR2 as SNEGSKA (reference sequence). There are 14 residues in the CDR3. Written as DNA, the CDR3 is TGCAGTGCTAGAGATCCGACGGACCACTACGAGCAGTACTTC. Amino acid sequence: CSARDPTDHYEQYF.

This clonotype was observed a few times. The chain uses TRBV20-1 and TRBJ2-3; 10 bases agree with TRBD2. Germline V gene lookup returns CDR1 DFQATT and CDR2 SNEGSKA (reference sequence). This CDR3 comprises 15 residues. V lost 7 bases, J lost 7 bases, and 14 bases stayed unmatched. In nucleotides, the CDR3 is TGCAGTGGCCTAAGCGGGGGGGCGCGGACAAATACGCAGTATTTT. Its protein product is CSGLSGGARTNTQYF.

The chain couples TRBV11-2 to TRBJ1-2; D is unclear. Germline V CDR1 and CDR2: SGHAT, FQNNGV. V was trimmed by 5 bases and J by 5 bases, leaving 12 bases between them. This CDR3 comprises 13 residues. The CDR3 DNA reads TGTGCCAGCAGCCCCGACACCCCTTATGGCTACACCTTC. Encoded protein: CASSPDTPYGYTF.

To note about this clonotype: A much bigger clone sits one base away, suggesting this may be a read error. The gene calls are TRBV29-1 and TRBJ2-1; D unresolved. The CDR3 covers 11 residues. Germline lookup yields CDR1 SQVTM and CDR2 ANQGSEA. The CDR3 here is CSVGNYNERFF. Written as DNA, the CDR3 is TGCAGCGTGGGAAACTACAATGAGCGGTTCTTC.

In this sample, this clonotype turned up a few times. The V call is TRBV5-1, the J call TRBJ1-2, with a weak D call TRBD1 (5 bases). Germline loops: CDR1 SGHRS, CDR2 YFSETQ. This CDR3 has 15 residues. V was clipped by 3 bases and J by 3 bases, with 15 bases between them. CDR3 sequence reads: CASSSDSGRDYGYTF. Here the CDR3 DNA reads TGCGCCAGCAGCTCGGATTCGGGCAGGGACTATGGCTACACCTTC.

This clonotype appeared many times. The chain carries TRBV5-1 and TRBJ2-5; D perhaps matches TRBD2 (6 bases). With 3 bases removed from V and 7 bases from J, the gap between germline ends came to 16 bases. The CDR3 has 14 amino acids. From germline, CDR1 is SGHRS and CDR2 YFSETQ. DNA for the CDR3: TGCGCCAGCAGCTCAGAGGACCGGGGGATGACCCAGTACTTC. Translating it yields CASSSEDRGMTQYF.

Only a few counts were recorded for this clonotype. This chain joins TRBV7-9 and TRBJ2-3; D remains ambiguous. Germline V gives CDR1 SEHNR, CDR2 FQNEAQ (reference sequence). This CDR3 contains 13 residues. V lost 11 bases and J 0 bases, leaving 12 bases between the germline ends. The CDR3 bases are TGTGCCCCAGGAGTTCTCAGCACAGATACGCAGTATTTT. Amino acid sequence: CAPGVLSTDTQYF.

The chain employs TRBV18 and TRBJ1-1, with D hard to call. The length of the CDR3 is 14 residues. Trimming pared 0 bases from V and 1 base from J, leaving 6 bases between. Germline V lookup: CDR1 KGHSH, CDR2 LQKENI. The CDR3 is CASSPPAGNTEAFF. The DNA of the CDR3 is TGTGCCAGCTCACCACCGGCGGGGAACACTGAAGCTTTCTTT.

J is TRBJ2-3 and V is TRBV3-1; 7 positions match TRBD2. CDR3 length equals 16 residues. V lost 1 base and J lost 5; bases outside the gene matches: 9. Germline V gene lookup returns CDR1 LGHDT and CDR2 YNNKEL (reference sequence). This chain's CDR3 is CASSQAGGSRIDTQYF. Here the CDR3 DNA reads TGTGCCAGCAGCCAAGCGGGCGGGAGTAGGATAGATACGCAGTATTTT.

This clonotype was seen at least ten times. The CDR3 loop is CASSRLKGLATLLAQETQYF. CDR3 sequence (DNA): TGTGCCAGCAGCCGTTTAAAGGGACTAGCTACTTTATTGGCTCAAGAGACCCAGTACTTC. This chain uses TRBV11-2 with TRBJ2-5; 9 nucleotides align to TRBD2. This CDR3 is built from 20 residues. V shed 5 bases, J shed 2 bases, and the junction held 21 bases outside the gene matches. Germline assignment: CDR1 SGHAT and CDR2 FQNNGV.

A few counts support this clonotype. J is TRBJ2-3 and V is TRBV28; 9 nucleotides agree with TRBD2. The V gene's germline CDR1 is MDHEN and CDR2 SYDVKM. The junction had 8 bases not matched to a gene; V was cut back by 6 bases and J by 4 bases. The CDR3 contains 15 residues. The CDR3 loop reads CASSLLAGTSDTQYF. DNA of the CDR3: TGTGCCAGCAGCTTGCTAGCGGGGACCTCAGATACGCAGTATTTT. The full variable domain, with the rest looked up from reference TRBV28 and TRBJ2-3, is DVKVTQSSRYLVKRTGEKVFLECVQDMDHENMFWYRQDPGLGLRLIYFSYDVKMKEKGDIPEGYSVSREKKERFSLILESASTNQTSMYLCASSLLAGTSDTQYFGPGTRLTVL.

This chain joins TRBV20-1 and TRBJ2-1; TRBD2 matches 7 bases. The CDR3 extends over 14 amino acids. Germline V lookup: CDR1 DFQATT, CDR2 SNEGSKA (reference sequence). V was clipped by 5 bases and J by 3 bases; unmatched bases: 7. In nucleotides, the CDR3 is TGCAGTGCTTGGCGCGGGAGTGGCTACAATGAGCAGTTCTTC. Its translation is CSAWRGSGYNEQFF.

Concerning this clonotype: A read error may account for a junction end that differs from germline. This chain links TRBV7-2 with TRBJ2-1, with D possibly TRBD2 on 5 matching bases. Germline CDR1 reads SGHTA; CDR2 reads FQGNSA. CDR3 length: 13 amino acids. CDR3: CAGSRGFYNEQFF. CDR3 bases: TGTGCCGGCAGCCGGGGTTTTTACAATGAGCAGTTCTTC. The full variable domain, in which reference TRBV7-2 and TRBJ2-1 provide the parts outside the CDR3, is GAGVSQSPSNKVTEKGKDVELRCDPISGHTALYWYRQSLGQGLEFLIYFQGNSAPDKSGLPSDRFSAERTGGSVSTLTIQRTQQEDSAVYLCAGSRGFYNEQFFGPGTRLTVL.

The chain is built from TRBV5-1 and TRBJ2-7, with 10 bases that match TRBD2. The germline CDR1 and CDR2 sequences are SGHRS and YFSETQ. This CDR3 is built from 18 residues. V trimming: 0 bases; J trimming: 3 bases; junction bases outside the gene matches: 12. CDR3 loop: CASSLAPGTSEGSYEQYF. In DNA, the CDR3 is TGCGCCAGCAGCTTGGCCCCCGGGACTAGCGAGGGAAGCTACGAGCAGTACTTC.

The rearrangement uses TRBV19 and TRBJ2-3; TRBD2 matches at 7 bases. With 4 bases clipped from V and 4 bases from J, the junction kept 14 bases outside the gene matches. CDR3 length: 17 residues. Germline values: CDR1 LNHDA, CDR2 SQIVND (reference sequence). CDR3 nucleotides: TGTGCCAGTAGTAGCCTTGCAGCGGGAAGTTCCGCAGATACGCAGTATTTT. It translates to CASSSLAAGSSADTQYF.

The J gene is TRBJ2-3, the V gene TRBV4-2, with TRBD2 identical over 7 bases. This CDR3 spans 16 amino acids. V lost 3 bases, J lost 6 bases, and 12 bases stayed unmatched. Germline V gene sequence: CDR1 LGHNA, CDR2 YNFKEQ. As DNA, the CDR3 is TGTGCCAGCAGCCAGAGTGATGGCGGGAGTAAGGATACGCAGTATTTT. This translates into CASSQSDGGSKDTQYF.

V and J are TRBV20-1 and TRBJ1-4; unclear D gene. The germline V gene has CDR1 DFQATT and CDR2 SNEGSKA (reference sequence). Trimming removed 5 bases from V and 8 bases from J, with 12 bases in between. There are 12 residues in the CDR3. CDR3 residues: CSASPGGEKLFF. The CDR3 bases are TGCAGTGCTTCACCTGGAGGGGAAAAACTGTTTTTT.

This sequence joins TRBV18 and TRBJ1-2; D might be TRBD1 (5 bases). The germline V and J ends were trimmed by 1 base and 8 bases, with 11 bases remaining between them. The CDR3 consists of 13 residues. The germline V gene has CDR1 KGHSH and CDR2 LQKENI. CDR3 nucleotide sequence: TGTGCCAGCTCACCACAGCAGGGTGACGGCTACACCTTC. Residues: CASSPQQGDGYTF.

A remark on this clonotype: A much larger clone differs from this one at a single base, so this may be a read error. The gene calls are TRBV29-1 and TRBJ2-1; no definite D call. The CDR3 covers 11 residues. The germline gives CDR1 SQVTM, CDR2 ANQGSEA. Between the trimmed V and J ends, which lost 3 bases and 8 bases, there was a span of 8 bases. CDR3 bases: TGCAGCGTTGACAGGTACGATGAGCAGTTCTTC. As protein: CSVDRYDEQFF.

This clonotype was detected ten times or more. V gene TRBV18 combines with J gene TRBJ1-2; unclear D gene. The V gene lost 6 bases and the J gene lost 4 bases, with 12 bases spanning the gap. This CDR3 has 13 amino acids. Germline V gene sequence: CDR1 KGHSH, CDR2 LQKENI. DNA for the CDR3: TGTGCCAGCTCCCCTGAGGGTCCCTATGGCTACACCTTC. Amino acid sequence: CASSPEGPYGYTF.